This is a list of T cell receptor beta chains from one sample in a study of T cells in Graves' hyperthyroidism and ophthalmopathy. TCRdb processed the multiplex PCR reads anew with MiXCR; each CDR3 protein has one entry. Here the sample spans hundreds of thousands of distinct CDR3 sequences, roughly 22% being singletons. The material sequenced was blood. These receptors all come from a man aged 25-40 years with Graves' ophthalmopathy. Both conserved end residues are part of each CDR3. The order of the fields is V gene, D gene, clone size, J gene, CDR3 protein, CDR3 DNA. D genes are given only for firm matches. Some rows have no size entry. The others give once, few or many, or a class for an expanded clone.

V: TRBV28; D: NA; size: NA; J: TRBJ2-2; CDR3: CASSPGYGELFF; DNA: TGTGCCAGCAGCCCTGGCTACGGGGAGCTGTTTTTT
V: TRBV28; D: TRBD2; size: many; J: TRBJ2-7; CDR3: CASSPGGGWEQYF; DNA: TGTGCCAGCAGTCCCGGGGGAGGGTGGGAGCAGTACTTC
V: TRBV10-3; D: NA; size: NA; J: TRBJ1-4; CDR3: CAIRAGTDNEKLFF; DNA: TGTGCCATCAGGGCCGGGACGGACAATGAAAAACTGTTTTTT
V: TRBV7-9; D: TRBD2; size: NA; J: TRBJ2-1; CDR3: CASSLGTSGKHNGQFF; DNA: TGTGCCAGCAGCTTAGGGACTAGCGGGAAGCACAATGGGCAGTTCTTC
V: TRBV9; D: NA; size: NA; J: TRBJ2-1; CDR3: CASSVVDYNEQFF; DNA: TGTGCCAGCAGCGTAGTTGACTACAATGAGCAGTTCTTC
V: TRBV2; D: NA; size: many; J: TRBJ1-2; CDR3: CASSPNYGYTF; DNA: TGTGCCAGCAGCCCGAACTATGGCTACACCTTC
V: TRBV7-9; D: TRBD1; size: NA; J: TRBJ2-3; CDR3: CASSSDGTADTQYF; DNA: TGTGCCAGCAGCTCGGACGGGACAGCAGATACGCAGTATTTT
V: TRBV11-2; D: NA; size: many; J: TRBJ1-1; CDR3: CASSQAWGRAPEAFF; DNA: TGTGCCAGCAGCCAAGCTTGGGGCAGGGCGCCTGAAGCTTTCTTT
V: TRBV10-3; D: TRBD1; size: NA; J: TRBJ2-1; CDR3: CAIKGQGHNEQFF; DNA: TGTGCCATCAAAGGACAGGGTCACAATGAGCAGTTCTTC
V: TRBV11-2; D: NA; size: many; J: TRBJ2-1; CDR3: CASSQANEQFF; DNA: TGTGCCAGCAGCCAAGCGAATGAGCAGTTCTTC
V: TRBV7-9; D: TRBD2; size: few; J: TRBJ2-1; CDR3: CASSSWSLSGRSPNEQFF; DNA: TGTGCCAGCAGCTCCTGGTCCCTTAGCGGGAGAAGCCCCAATGAGCAGTTCTTC
V: TRBV6-1; D: TRBD2; size: NA; J: TRBJ2-7; CDR3: CASSRYQSAGVHEQYF; DNA: TGTGCCAGCAGCCGTTACCAATCAGCGGGAGTGCACGAGCAGTACTTC
V: TRBV7-3; D: NA; size: many; J: TRBJ2-7; CDR3: CASSPADSYEQYF; DNA: TGTGCCAGCAGTCCAGCGGACTCCTACGAGCAGTACTTC
V: TRBV7-2; D: NA; size: once; J: TRBJ2-1; CDR3: CASSLVGGGDFNEQFF; DNA: TGTGCCAGCAGCTTAGTAGGGGGAGGGGATTTCAATGAGCAGTTCTTC
V: TRBV27; D: TRBD1; size: NA; J: TRBJ1-5; CDR3: CASSLSVAGGREPQHF; DNA: TGTGCCAGCAGTTTATCGGTAGCAGGGGGCAGAGAGCCCCAGCATTTT
V: TRBV12-3/TRBV12-4; D: TRBD1; size: many; J: TRBJ1-2; CDR3: CASSSRQGHNYGYTF; DNA: TGTGCCAGCAGTTCGAGACAGGGACACAACTATGGCTACACCTTC
V: TRBV4-1; D: NA; size: few; J: TRBJ2-7; CDR3: CASSQDKGGWPEQYF; DNA: TGCGCCAGCAGCCAAGATAAAGGAGGTTGGCCCGAGCAGTACTTC
V: TRBV18; D: NA; size: many; J: TRBJ2-1; CDR3: CASSPPPRNEQFF; DNA: TGTGCCAGCTCACCCCCGCCCCGCAATGAGCAGTTCTTC
V: TRBV12-3/TRBV12-4; D: TRBD2; size: few; J: TRBJ2-2; CDR3: CASRPHSGANTGELFF; DNA: TGTGCCAGCAGACCGCATAGCGGGGCGAACACCGGGGAGCTGTTTTTT
V: TRBV6-1; D: TRBD1; size: few; J: TRBJ1-5; CDR3: CASSSSTGGGNQPQHF; DNA: TGTGCCAGCAGTTCCTCTACAGGGGGCGGGAATCAGCCCCAGCATTTT
V: TRBV25-1; D: NA; size: few; J: TRBJ2-5; CDR3: CASSGRVQETQYF; DNA: TGTGCCAGCAGTGGTCGAGTCCAAGAGACCCAGTACTTC
V: TRBV6-5; D: NA; size: few; J: TRBJ2-1; CDR3: CASSYSGGEQFF; DNA: TGTGCCAGCAGTTACTCGGGAGGTGAGCAGTTCTTC
V: TRBV9; D: NA; size: NA; J: TRBJ2-5; CDR3: CASSVRDSLGTQYF; DNA: TGTGCCAGCAGCGTAAGGGACTCCCTAGGGACCCAGTACTTC
V: TRBV28; D: NA; size: NA; J: TRBJ1-5; CDR3: CASNPQRGGNQPQHF; DNA: TGTGCCAGCAACCCGCAAAGGGGGGGCAATCAGCCCCAGCATTTT
V: TRBV15; D: NA; size: many; J: TRBJ1-1; CDR3: CATSRDKGPAEAFF; DNA: TGTGCCACCAGCAGAGATAAGGGCCCGGCTGAAGCTTTCTTT
V: TRBV11-3; D: TRBD2; size: few; J: TRBJ2-4; CDR3: CASSQWTSGSPRAKNIQYF; DNA: TGTGCCAGCAGCCAATGGACTAGCGGGAGTCCCAGGGCCAAAAACATTCAGTACTTC
V: TRBV20-1; D: NA; size: NA; J: TRBJ2-7; CDR3: CSARRPQGNEQYF; DNA: TGCAGTGCTAGAAGACCGCAGGGCAACGAGCAGTACTTC
V: TRBV19; D: NA; size: NA; J: TRBJ2-1; CDR3: CASSIRGRDNEQSF; DNA: TGTGCCAGTAGTATTAGGGGGAGGGACAATGAGCAGTCCTTC
V: TRBV29-1; D: NA; size: few; J: TRBJ1-2; CDR3: CSAKGGGYTF; DNA: TGCAGCGCTAAGGGGGGAGGCTACACCTTC
V: TRBV19; D: NA; size: NA; J: TRBJ1-2; CDR3: CASSPWEDNYGCTF; DNA: TGTGCCAGTAGTCCCTGGGAGGATAACTATGGCTGCACCTTC
V: TRBV29-1; D: NA; size: few; J: TRBJ1-1; CDR3: CSAPVGTVNTEAFF; DNA: TGCAGCGCACCGGTGGGGACCGTGAACACTGAAGCTTTCTTT
V: TRBV7-9; D: NA; size: NA; J: TRBJ2-5; CDR3: CASSLIGRETQYF; DNA: TGTGCCAGCAGCTTGATCGGCAGGGAGACCCAGTACTTC
V: TRBV28; D: NA; size: NA; J: TRBJ1-1; CDR3: CASSLPSRAAEAFF; DNA: TGTGCCAGCAGTTTACCGTCGAGGGCCGCTGAAGCTTTCTTT
V: TRBV12-3/TRBV12-4; D: NA; size: NA; J: TRBJ2-5; CDR3: CASSSQASGKETQYF; DNA: TGTGCCAGCAGCTCCCAGGCAAGCGGTAAAGAGACCCAGTACTTC
V: TRBV14; D: TRBD2; size: NA; J: TRBJ2-1; CDR3: CASSQPGLADNEQFF; DNA: TGTGCCAGCAGCCAGCCGGGACTAGCGGACAATGAGCAGTTCTTC
V: TRBV6-1; D: TRBD1; size: NA; J: TRBJ2-3; CDR3: CASSEQGASAQYF; DNA: TGTGCCAGCAGTGAACAGGGGGCATCTGCGCAGTATTTT
V: TRBV7-9; D: NA; size: NA; J: TRBJ2-3; CDR3: CASSLTSPTDTQYF; DNA: TGTGCCAGCAGCTTAACTAGCCCCACAGATACGCAGTATTTT
V: TRBV11-2; D: TRBD1; size: many; J: TRBJ1-2; CDR3: CASSSWDRSGYTF; DNA: TGTGCCAGCAGCTCCTGGGACAGGTCGGGCTACACCTTC
V: TRBV7-2; D: NA; size: few; J: TRBJ2-5; CDR3: CASSLARGPGTQYF; DNA: TGTGCCAGCAGCTTAGCGCGAGGACCTGGGACCCAGTACTTC
V: TRBV11-3; D: NA; size: many; J: TRBJ2-5; CDR3: CASSPSMETQYF; DNA: TGTGCCAGCAGCCCTAGCATGGAGACCCAGTACTTC
V: TRBV30; D: NA; size: NA; J: TRBJ1-2; CDR3: CAWSMTAPGRGYAF; DNA: TGTGCCTGGAGTATGACGGCCCCCGGACGGGGCTACGCCTTC
V: TRBV20-1; D: NA; size: many; J: TRBJ1-1; CDR3: CSARSDGPEAFF; DNA: TGCAGTGCTAGAAGCGACGGACCCGAAGCTTTCTTT
V: TRBV2; D: NA; size: few; J: TRBJ2-1; CDR3: CASSRQISSYNEQFF; DNA: TGTGCCAGCAGTAGACAAATCTCCTCATACAATGAGCAGTTCTTC
V: TRBV2; D: TRBD2; size: many; J: TRBJ2-5; CDR3: CASSAASGIRETQYF; DNA: TGTGCCAGCAGTGCCGCTAGCGGGATCCGGGAGACCCAGTACTTC